The 26 T cell receptor beta chains listed next were all sequenced from one sample in a study of blood T cell repertoires in COVID-19. TCRdb's table, derived via immunoSEQ multiplex PCR, lists solely in-frame clones and lacks some. The repertoire holds about 120,000 clones, with about 85% as singletons. The sample consisted of peripheral blood. The receptor source for this set is a man between 65 and 85 years old with acute or convalescent COVID-19.

The chain joins TRBV13 to TRBJ1-2, with TRBD1 as a possible D gene (6 bases). Trimming took 2 bases from V and 6 from J, leaving 10 bases between them. The CDR3 is made up of 13 amino acids. Germline CDR1 PRHDT, CDR2 FYEKMQ (reference sequence). CDR3 sequence: CASSLNRANGYTF. The CDR3 DNA follows: TGTGCCAGCAGCTTAAACAGGGCTAATGGCTACACCTTC.

The chain combines TRBV7-6 with TRBJ2-1; 13 positions agree with TRBD2. The V and J ends lost 6 bases and 7 bases, in that order; junction bases with no gene match: 6. The CDR3 sequence is 15 residues long. CDR1 SGHVS and CDR2 FNYEAQ come from the germline V gene. The CDR3 here is CASSSLLAGGNEQFF. CDR3 bases: TGTGCCAGCAGTTCCTTACTAGCGGGGGGGAATGAGCAGTTCTTC. The full variable domain, its missing parts supplied by reference TRBV7-6 and TRBJ2-1, is GAGVSQSPRYKVTKRGQDVALRCDPISGHVSLYWYRQALGQGPEFLTYFNYEAQQDKSGLPNDRFSAERPEGSISTLTIQRTEQRDSAMYRCASSSLLAGGNEQFFGPGTRLTVL.

In its sample, this clone was seen once. The gene calls are TRBV5-1 and TRBJ1-6; TRBD1 matches at 7 bases. From germline, CDR1 is SGHRS and CDR2 YFSETQ. The CDR3 is 16 residues long. The V segment lost 3 bases and the J segment 10 bases; nucleotides outside the gene matches: 13. CDR3 in DNA: TGCGCCAGCAGCTCAGGACCGACAGGGATGGGATCACCCCTCCACTTT. The encoded protein is CASSSGPTGMGSPLHF.

This clone was observed a handful of times. The genes are TRBV3-1 (or the pseudogene TRBV3-2) and TRBJ1-6; 7 bases fit TRBD1. This CDR3 contains 14 residues. Germline CDR1 LGHDT, CDR2 YNNKEL (reference sequence). J gave up 7 bases and V 2 bases, and 2 bases lay outside the gene matches. The chain's CDR3 is CASSQYRGNSPLHF. In nucleotides, the CDR3 is TGTGCCAGCAGCCAATACAGGGGAAATTCACCCCTCCACTTT.

V is TRBV21-1 and J is TRBJ1-2; the table's D call, TRBD1, has no DNA check behind it. TRBV21-1 is described as a pseudogene. The CDR3 spans 17 residues. The CDR3 loop reads CASSKAHRTGGAYGYTF. The CDR3 nucleotides are TGTGCCAGCAGCAAAGCTCATAGGACGGGTGGGGCCTATGGCTACACCTTC.

V and J are TRBV6-5 and TRBJ1-1; D is perhaps TRBD1 (6 bases). The CDR3 contains 16 residues. Trimming removed 2 bases at V and 4 bases at J, with 17 bases between. Germline V gene sequence: CDR1 MNHEY, CDR2 SVGAGI. CDR3 nucleotides: TGTGCCAGCAGTTACGGAAGAGGGGGTTTGGGCACTGAAGCTTTCTTT. This gives the protein CASSYGRGGLGTEAFF.

The V and J genes are TRBV28 and TRBJ1-1; D is undetermined. Germline assignment: CDR1 MDHEN and CDR2 SYDVKM. The CDR3 has 15 residues. V was trimmed by 7 bases and J by 3 bases, leaving 18 bases between them. The CDR3 spells CASTPSSIRYTEAFF. CDR3 nucleotides: TGTGCCAGCACCCCTTCGTCCATCCGGTACACTGAAGCTTTCTTT. Combining the CDR3 with reference TRBV28 and TRBJ1-1 gives the whole variable domain DVKVTQSSRYLVKRTGEKVFLECVQDMDHENMFWYRQDPGLGLRLIYFSYDVKMKEKGDIPEGYSVSREKKERFSLILESASTNQTSMYLCASTPSSIRYTEAFFGQGTRLTVV.

The V gene is TRBV29-1, the J gene TRBJ1-2; TRBD1 matches 7 bases. This CDR3 has 12 residues. CDR1 is SQVTM, CDR2 ANQGSEA, per germline. V shed 7 bases, J shed 0 bases, and the junction held 2 bases outside the gene matches. DNA for the CDR3: TGCAGCGCCGGGACAGCTAACTATGGCTACACCTTC. Translation gives CSAGTANYGYTF.

This chain connects TRBV3-1 (or the pseudogene TRBV3-2) to TRBJ2-5; TRBD2 is a possible D gene (6 bases). Germline V CDR1 and CDR2: LGHDT, YNNKEL (reference sequence). This CDR3 is built from 16 residues. The V gene lost 4 bases and the J gene lost 1 base, with 16 bases spanning the gap. The CDR3: CASSPTPRDFQETQYF. CDR3 DNA sequence: TGTGCCAGCAGCCCCACCCCCCGGGACTTCCAAGAGACCCAGTACTTC.

The gene calls are TRBV10-3 and TRBJ2-3; 9 bases are shared with TRBD1. Germline lookup yields CDR1 ENHRY and CDR2 SYGVKD. This CDR3 has 14 residues. V dropped 6 bases and J dropped 2; count of bases not matched to a gene: 3. The CDR3 nucleotides are TGTGCCATCAGGGACAGGGGAAACACAGATACGCAGTATTTT. It codes for CAIRDRGNTDTQYF.

This clone has a single count. V usage is TRBV7-9 and J usage is TRBJ2-1, with D possibly matching TRBD2 (6 bases). Germline V CDR1 and CDR2: SEHNR, FQNEAQ (reference sequence). The CDR3 is made up of 14 amino acids. V gave up 1 base and J gave up 4 bases, with 8 bases separating them. CDR3 sequence reads: CASSLVRGYNEQFF. The CDR3 DNA sequence: TGTGCCAGCAGCTTAGTGCGGGGTTACAATGAGCAGTTCTTC.

The rearrangement joins TRBV19 to TRBJ2-1; tentative D call: TRBD2 (7 bases). Trimming left V 3 bases short and J 8 bases short, with 14 bases between. The V gene's germline CDR1 is LNHDA and CDR2 SQIVND (reference sequence). The CDR3 sequence is 14 residues long. The chain's CDR3 is CASSMGPGGDEQFF. The DNA of the CDR3 is TGTGCCAGTAGTATGGGGCCGGGGGGCGATGAGCAGTTCTTC.

For this clone: Its ends do not fully match the called genes, so a read error is possible. V usage is TRBV7-7 and J usage is TRBJ2-1, with 12 bases fitting TRBD1. This CDR3 region has 15 residues. CDR1 is SSHAT, CDR2 FNYEAQ, per germline (reference sequence). CDR3 loop: CASSEGQGAWNEQFF. CDR3 DNA: TGTGCTAGCAGCGAGGGACAGGGGGCGTGGAATGAGCAGTTCTTC. The full variable domain, completed using reference TRBV7-7 and TRBJ2-1, is GAGVSQSPRYKVTKRGQDVTLRCDPISSHATLYWYQQALGQGPEFLTYFNYEAQPDKSGLPSDRFSAERPEGSISTLTIQRTEQRDSAMYRCASSEGQGAWNEQFFGPGTRLTVL.

The chain couples TRBV25-1 to TRBJ1-4; D is ambiguous. V was pared by 6 bases and J by 9 bases, with 8 bases between. CDR3 length: 11 amino acids. Germline lookup yields CDR1 MGHDK and CDR2 SYGVNS. Here the CDR3 reads CASSTVKKLFF. DNA for the CDR3: TGTGCCAGCAGCACTGTAAAAAAACTGTTTTTT.

This chain connects TRBV6-5 to TRBJ2-3; the D gene is possibly TRBD2 (5 bases). CDR3 size: 13 residues. The V and J ends lost 6 bases and 4 bases respectively, with 11 bases between them. Germline V CDR1 and CDR2: MNHEY, SVGAGI. The CDR3 bases are TGTGCCAGCAGGCTGGGTAGCGCAGATACGCAGTATTTT. Translation gives CASRLGSADTQYF.

The V and J genes are TRBV7-9 and TRBJ2-1, with a possible D match to TRBD2 (5 bases). The V and J ends lost 6 bases and 8 bases respectively, with 14 bases between them. CDR1 SEHNR and CDR2 FQNEAQ come from the germline V gene (reference sequence). CDR3 length: 13 amino acids. The CDR3 region is CASRRTSMDEQFF. The CDR3 DNA sequence: TGTGCCAGCAGACGTACTAGTATGGATGAGCAGTTCTTC.

This rearrangement joins TRBV15 to TRBJ1-4; 7 bases fit TRBD1. This CDR3 region has 15 residues. The V gene's germline CDR1 is LNHNV and CDR2 YYDKDF (reference sequence). V trimming: 3 bases; J trimming: 5 bases; junction bases outside the gene matches: 6. CDR3 nucleotide sequence: TGTGCCACCAGCAGGGATACGACAGGGAATGAAAAACTGTTTTTT. Amino acid sequence: CATSRDTTGNEKLFF.

The chain couples TRBV28 to TRBJ1-1; D may be TRBD1 (6 bases). V lost 8 bases and J 4 bases, leaving 20 bases between the germline ends. The CDR3 loop spans 15 amino acids. The germline CDR1 and CDR2 sequences are MDHEN and SYDVKM. CDR3 DNA: TGTGCCAGCCTCCTCGGGGGAGGGGGTGGCACTGAAGCTTTCTTT. It specifies CASLLGGGGGTEAFF.

This rearrangement joins TRBV19 to TRBJ1-1, with D tentatively TRBD1 (6 bases). V was cut by 7 bases and J by 2 bases, with 14 bases left in between. CDR3 length equals 14 residues. Germline V gives CDR1 LNHDA, CDR2 SQIVND (reference sequence). CDR3 coding DNA: TGTGCCAGTACCCGACAGGTCCTTAACACTGAAGCTTTCTTT. This sequence encodes CASTRQVLNTEAFF.

The rearrangement joins TRBV11-2 to TRBJ2-7; TRBD1 matches 9 bases. Trimming cost V 1 base and J 3 bases; bases outside gene matches: 7. The germline CDR1 and CDR2 sequences are SGHAT and FQNNGV. The CDR3 length is 16 residues. The CDR3: CASSLGPGQGLYEQYF. The DNA of the CDR3 is TGTGCCAGCAGCTTAGGGCCGGGACAGGGTCTCTACGAGCAGTACTTC.

The genes are TRBV27 and TRBJ1-4, with a weak D call TRBD1 (6 bases). The CDR3 runs to 15 residues. Trimming cost V 4 bases and J 4 bases, with 13 bases left between them. From germline, CDR1 is MNHEY and CDR2 SMNVEV (reference sequence). For the CDR3, the DNA is TGTGCCAGCAGTTCCACAGGGAGCTTTAATGAAAAACTGTTTTTT. Protein sequence: CASSSTGSFNEKLFF. The whole variable domain, filled in from reference TRBV27 and TRBJ1-4, reads EAQVTQNPRYLITVTGKKLTVTCSQNMNHEYMSWYRQDPGLGLRQIYYSMNVEVTDKGDVPEGYKVSRKEKRNFPLILESPSPNQTSLYFCASSSTGSFNEKLFFGSGTQLSVL.

The chain links TRBV2 to TRBJ1-5; 9 bases match TRBD1. Germline V gene lookup returns CDR1 SNHLY and CDR2 FYNNEI. J gave up 4 bases and V 6 bases, and 7 bases lay outside the gene matches. The CDR3 covers 15 residues. CDR3 sequence reads: CASRLGTGSNQPQHF. DNA for the CDR3: TGTGCCAGCAGGTTAGGGACAGGGTCAAATCAGCCCCAGCATTTT.

This chain's CDR3 is CASSEVSHSYEQYF. DNA for the CDR3: TGTGCCAGCAGTGAAGTTAGTCACTCCTACGAGCAGTACTTC. The chain couples TRBV6-1 to TRBJ2-7; D uncertain. CDR1 is MNHNS and CDR2 is SASEGT in the germline V gene. Trimming removed 1 base from V and 0 bases from J, with 7 bases in between. The CDR3 consists of 14 residues.

The J gene is TRBJ1-5, the V gene TRBV11-2; D remains ambiguous. CDR3 length: 13 amino acids. Germline CDR1 SGHAT, CDR2 FQNNGV. Between the trimmed V and J ends, which lost 8 bases and 0 bases, there was a span of 8 bases. The CDR3 loop is CASSRSSNQPQHF. The CDR3 bases are TGTGCCAGCTCCCGCAGTAGCAATCAGCCCCAGCATTTT.

This rearrangement joins TRBV5-1 to TRBJ1-1; possible D gene TRBD1, 6 bases. CDR3 length equals 13 residues. The germline gives CDR1 SGHRS, CDR2 YFSETQ. V lost 3 bases and J lost 3, with 9 bases in between. CDR3 nucleotides: TGCGCCAGCAGCTGGGGGCCGGACACTGAAGCTTTCTTT. Its protein product is CASSWGPDTEAFF.

The chain uses TRBV9 and TRBJ2-5, with D hard to call. The V end lost 0 bases, the J end lost 3 bases, and 6 bases lay between the germline ends. The length of the CDR3 is 13 residues. Germline V gives CDR1 SGDLS, CDR2 YYNGEE. For the CDR3, the DNA is TGTGCCAGCAGCGTAGGGCCCAAAGAGACCCAGTACTTC. Translation gives CASSVGPKETQYF.